Shown below are 16 T cell receptor beta chains from a single sample sequenced in a study of CD8 T cells in ankylosing spondylitis. MiXCR, run by TCRdb on the 5' RACE reads, gives a single entry per CDR3 protein. The table includes 310,000 or so distinct CDR3 sequences, 20% detected once. The sample consisted of blood, either unsorted or a sorted T cell fraction (not recorded which). These receptors all come from a male donor with ankylosing spondylitis or in good health (not recorded which).

This clonotype was seen a handful of times. V and J are TRBV19 and TRBJ2-4, with a weak D call TRBD2 (6 bases). CDR3 length: 13 residues. Trimming cost V 5 bases and J 7 bases, with 12 bases left between them. Per germline, CDR1 LNHDA and CDR2 SQIVND (reference sequence). CDR3 bases: TGTGCCAGTAGTCCCCGACTAGTTAACATTCAGTACTTC. Translated: CASSPRLVNIQYF.

This clonotype was counted between two and nine times. The chain recombines TRBV27 with TRBJ1-4, with 10 bases that match TRBD1. Per the germline V gene, CDR1 is MNHEY and CDR2 is SMNVEV (reference sequence). This CDR3 is 15 amino acids long. V shed 8 bases, J shed 6 bases, and the junction held 9 bases outside the gene matches. In nucleotides, the CDR3 is TGTGCCAGCCGTGAACTCGGGACAGGGGATGAAAAACTGTTTTTT. Its protein is CASRELGTGDEKLFF.

This rearrangement joins TRBV21-1 to TRBJ1-2; TRBD1, the D gene given by the table, was not confirmed from the DNA. TRBV21-1 corresponds to a pseudogene. This CDR3 spans 14 amino acids. CDR3 nucleotide sequence: TGTGCCAGCAGCAATTACAGGGGCAACTATGGCTACACCTTC. Translated: CASSNYRGNYGYTF.

This clonotype was detected only a few times. V and J are TRBV20-1 and TRBJ2-2, with 10 bases identical to TRBD2. V was clipped by 5 bases and J by 6 bases; unmatched bases: 9. Germline CDR1 DFQATT, CDR2 SNEGSKA (reference sequence). The CDR3 loop spans 15 amino acids. The CDR3 DNA reads TGCAGTGCTTCGGGTAGCGGGAGGATTCCCGGGGAGCTGTTTTTT. Translated, it gives CSASGSGRIPGELFF.

V is TRBV7-3 and J is TRBJ1-3; 7 nucleotides align to TRBD1. This CDR3 is built from 20 residues. After removal of 3 bases from V and 0 bases from J, the junction contained 17 bases not matched to a gene. Germline V gives CDR1 SGHTA, CDR2 FQGTGA. The CDR3 DNA reads TGTGCCAGCAGCTTGATAGCCCCAACAGGGGCCGCGAGCTCTGGAAACACCATATATTTT. Its protein is CASSLIAPTGAASSGNTIYF.

This clonotype has at least ten counts. This sequence joins TRBV11-2 and TRBJ2-2; TRBD2 aligns across 11 bases. V lost 5 bases and J lost 7; bases outside the gene matches: 15. The CDR3 sequence is 18 residues long. Per the germline V gene, CDR1 is SGHAT and CDR2 is FQNNGV. The CDR3 spells CASSRGTSGRRVGGELFF. In nucleotides, the CDR3 is TGTGCCAGCAGCCGGGGGACTAGCGGCCGACGGGTTGGCGGGGAGCTGTTTTTT.

Regarding this clonotype: A read error may produce the germline difference seen at one junction end. The chain combines TRBV12-3 or TRBV12-4 with TRBJ1-3; perhaps TRBD1 as D (5 bases). The CDR3 sequence is 16 residues long. CDR3 bases: TGTGCCAGCAGTCGCGGCAGGGTTGGGTCTGGAAGCACCATATATTTT. Amino acids: CASSRGRVGSGSTIYF.

This clonotype turned up a few times. V usage is TRBV5-1 and J usage is TRBJ2-3; 12 positions agree with TRBD2. This CDR3 comprises 18 residues. Germline CDR1 is SGHRS and CDR2 is YFSETQ. V gave up 3 bases and J gave up 2 bases; unmatched junction bases: 10. CDR3 bases: TGCGCCAGCAGCTCTGGACTAGCGGGGTCTACTTACACAGATACGCAGTATTTT. This codes for CASSSGLAGSTYTDTQYF. Filled out from reference TRBV5-1 and TRBJ2-3, the complete variable domain reads KAGVTQTPRYLIKTRGQQVTLSCSPISGHRSVSWYQQTPGQGLQFLFEYFSETQRNKGNFPGRFSGRQFSNSRSEMNVSTLELGDSALYLCASSSGLAGSTYTDTQYFGPGTRLTVL.

This sequence joins TRBV6-7 and TRBJ2-7; TRBD1 matches at 10 bases. TRBV6-7 is an open reading frame whose function is uncertain. This CDR3 is built from 15 residues. Germline trimming cut 6 bases from V and 2 bases from J; bases unmatched to any gene: 7. The CDR3 protein is CASSAATGGPYEQYV. In DNA, the CDR3 is TGTGCCAGCAGCGCGGCGACAGGGGGCCCCTACGAGCAGTACGTC.

The genes are TRBV5-1 and TRBJ2-2, with D possibly matching TRBD1 (6 bases). The CDR3 sequence is 16 residues long. Trimming cost V 0 bases and J 3 bases, with 12 bases left between them. Germline-derived CDR1 and CDR2 are SGHRS and YFSETQ. CDR3 residues: CASSLVAGEYTGELFF. In DNA form, the CDR3 reads TGCGCCAGCAGCTTGGTTGCAGGGGAATACACCGGGGAGCTGTTTTTT.

The chain is built from TRBV10-3 and TRBJ2-3, with 7 bases lining up with TRBD2. The V and J ends lost 6 bases and 0 bases, in that order; junction bases with no gene match: 9. The CDR3 covers 16 residues. The germline CDR1 and CDR2 sequences are ENHRY and SYGVKD. The CDR3 region has the DNA TGTGCCATCAGCCCCCGGGACTACTCTAGCACAGATACGCAGTATTTT. Encoded protein: CAISPRDYSSTDTQYF.

The V and J genes are TRBV25-1 and TRBJ1-2; D unclear. CDR3 length: 11 residues. Looked up from germline, CDR1 is MGHDK and CDR2 is SYGVNS. V was cut by 4 bases and J by 8 bases, with 8 bases left in between. The CDR3 region is CASSGYIGYTF. The CDR3 DNA sequence: TGTGCCAGCAGTGGATACATAGGCTACACCTTC.

The chain links TRBV29-1 to TRBJ1-2; D gene unclear. This CDR3 spans 10 amino acids. Germline-derived CDR1 and CDR2 are SQVTM and ANQGSEA. The chain's CDR3 is CVRRNYGYTF. CDR3 nucleotides: TGCGTACGGCGGAACTATGGCTACACCTTC. Drawing the rest from reference TRBV29-1 and TRBJ1-2, the complete variable domain is SAVISQKPSRDICQRGTSLTIQCQVDSQVTMMFWYRQQPGQSLTLIATANQGSEATYESGFVIDKFPISRPNLTFSTLTVSNMSPEDSSIYLCVRRNYGYTFGSGTRLTVV.

The rearrangement uses TRBV12-3 or TRBV12-4 and TRBJ2-5; D is possibly TRBD2 (6 bases). The length of the CDR3 is 15 residues. The ends were cut back, 6 bases at V and 9 bases at J, with 23 bases in the middle. CDR3 sequence: CASSSKAQRAGAQYF. CDR3 in DNA: TGTGCCAGCAGCTCGAAGGCACAGCGGGCCGGGGCCCAGTACTTC.

The chain joins TRBV5-1 to TRBJ2-5, with 9 bases matching TRBD1. The CDR3 is 14 residues long. The trim removed 6 bases at V and 5 bases at J, leaving 8 bases unmatched. The germline V gene encodes CDR1 SGHRS and CDR2 YFSETQ. In nucleotides, the CDR3 is TGCGCCAGCAAGAATACAGGGGGCTATGAGACCCAGTACTTC. Its translation: CASKNTGGYETQYF.

The chain uses TRBV20-1 and TRBJ2-3; D uncertain. Germline CDR1 is DFQATT and CDR2 is SNEGSKA (reference sequence). The CDR3 covers 13 residues. Between the trimmed V and J ends, which lost 1 base and 3 bases, there was a span of 8 bases. DNA of the CDR3: TGCAGTGCTAGAGCAGAGGAAACAGATACGCAGTATTTT. Protein sequence: CSARAEETDTQYF.